This T cell receptor beta chain was observed in a study of blood T cell repertoires in COVID-19. Everyone who took part was about 18 to 90 years old, and they came from 20 to 25 US areas. Each exposed participant met a COVID-19 case in the 2 weeks preceding study entry. Under the authors' procedure: Nucleated cell counts were estimated from reference gene primer amplification. Produced via immunoSEQ multiplex PCR; TCRdb's table is partial and in-frame only. D and trimming were read from the DNA, whereas the V and J calls and clone size are those reported in that table. The data contain roughly 270,000 clones, about four fifths of them singletons. This CDR3 is built from 13 residues. V lost 6 bases, J lost 1 base, and 9 bases lay in between.

The receptor was isolated from a man aged 35 to 55 who had been exposed to COVID-19. Input material: PBMCs or T cells enriched from blood (not recorded which). The J gene is TRBJ1-2, the V gene TRBV12-3 or TRBV12-4; a possible D gene is TRBD1 (5 bases). CDR3 in DNA: TGTGCCAGCAGGCTGGACAATAACTATGGCTACACCTTC. The encoded protein is CASRLDNNYGYTF.